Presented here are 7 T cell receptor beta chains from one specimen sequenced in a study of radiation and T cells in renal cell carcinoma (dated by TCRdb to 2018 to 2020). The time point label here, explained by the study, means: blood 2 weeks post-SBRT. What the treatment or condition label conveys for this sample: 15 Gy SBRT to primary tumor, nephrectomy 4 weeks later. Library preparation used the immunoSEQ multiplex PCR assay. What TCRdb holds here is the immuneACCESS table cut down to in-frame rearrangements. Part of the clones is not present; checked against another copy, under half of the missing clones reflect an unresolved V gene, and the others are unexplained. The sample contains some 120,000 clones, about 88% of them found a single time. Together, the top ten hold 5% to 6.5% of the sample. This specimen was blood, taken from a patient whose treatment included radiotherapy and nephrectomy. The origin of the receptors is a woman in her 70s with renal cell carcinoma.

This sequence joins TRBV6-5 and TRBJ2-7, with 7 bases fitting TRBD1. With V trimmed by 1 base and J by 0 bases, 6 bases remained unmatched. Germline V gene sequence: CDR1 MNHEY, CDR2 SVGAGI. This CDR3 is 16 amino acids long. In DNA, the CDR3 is TGTGCCAGCAGTTACTACGGGACAGAGAACTCCTACGAGCAGTACTTC. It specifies CASSYYGTENSYEQYF.

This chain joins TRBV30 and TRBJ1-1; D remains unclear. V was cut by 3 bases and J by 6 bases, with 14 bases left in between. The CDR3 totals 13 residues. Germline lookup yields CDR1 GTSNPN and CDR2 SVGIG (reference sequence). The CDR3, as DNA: TGTGCCTGGAGCCTACAGAGGAGAGCTGAAGCTTTCTTT. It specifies CAWSLQRRAEAFF.

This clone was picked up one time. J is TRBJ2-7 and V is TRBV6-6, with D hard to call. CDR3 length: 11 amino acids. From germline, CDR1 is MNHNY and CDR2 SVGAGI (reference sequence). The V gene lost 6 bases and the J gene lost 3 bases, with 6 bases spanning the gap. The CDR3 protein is CASSVGYEQYF. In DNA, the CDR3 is TGTGCCAGCAGCGTAGGCTACGAGCAGTACTTC.

CDR3 region: CASSQVRQETQYF. Written as DNA, the CDR3 is TGCGCCAGCAGCCAAGTTCGGCAAGAGACCCAGTACTTC. V and J are TRBV4-3 and TRBJ2-5; no definite D call. The CDR3 covers 13 residues. Trimming took 1 base from V and 2 from J, leaving 5 bases between them. CDR1 and CDR2 (germline): LGHNA, YSLEER.

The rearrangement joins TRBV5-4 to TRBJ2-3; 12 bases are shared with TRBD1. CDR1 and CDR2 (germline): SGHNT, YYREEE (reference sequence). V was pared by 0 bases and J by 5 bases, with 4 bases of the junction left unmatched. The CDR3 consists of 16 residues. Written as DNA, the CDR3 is TGTGCCAGCAGCTTGGCGGGACAGGGGGCGCAAGATACGCAGTATTTT. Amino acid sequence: CASSLAGQGAQDTQYF.

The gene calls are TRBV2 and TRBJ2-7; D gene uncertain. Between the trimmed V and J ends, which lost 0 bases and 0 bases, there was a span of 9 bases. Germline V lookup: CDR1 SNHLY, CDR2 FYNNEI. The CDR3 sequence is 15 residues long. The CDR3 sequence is CASSEAPRGSYEQYF. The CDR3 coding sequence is TGTGCCAGCAGTGAAGCACCCCGAGGCTCCTACGAGCAGTACTTC.

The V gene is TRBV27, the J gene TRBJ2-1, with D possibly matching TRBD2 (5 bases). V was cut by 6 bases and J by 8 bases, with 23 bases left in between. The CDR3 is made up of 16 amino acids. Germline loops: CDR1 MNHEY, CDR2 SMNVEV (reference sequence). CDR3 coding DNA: TGTGCCAGCAGATACCTTTGGACTGGTCTTTCGGATGAGCAGTTCTTC. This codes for CASRYLWTGLSDEQFF.